Below, 22 T cell receptor beta chains from the same sample are listed, as sequenced in a study of CD8 T cells in Susac syndrome. Roughly 0.45 to 1 ug RNA was reverse transcribed with random hexamers. TCRdb passed the immunoSEQ multiplex PCR reads through MiXCR, listing each CDR3 protein once. The top ten hold around 0.2% of the sample, which has approximately 300,000 distinct CDR3 sequences, 85% seen once. The specimen sequenced was CD8+ T cells from PBMCs. These TCRs come from a human donor with multiple sclerosis.

This chain joins TRBV27 and TRBJ2-7; D is unclear. V was cut by 7 bases and J by 0 bases, with 16 bases left in between. CDR3 length: 15 amino acids. Per germline, CDR1 MNHEY and CDR2 SMNVEV (reference sequence). The CDR3 DNA follows: TGTGCCAGCAACCCGCTCGGCGGAGACTCCTACGAGCAGTACTTC. Translation: CASNPLGGDSYEQYF.

A few counts support this clonotype. The rearrangement joins TRBV5-4 to TRBJ2-1, with no clear D. Germline lookup yields CDR1 SGHNT and CDR2 YYREEE (reference sequence). Trimming shortened V by 1 base and J by 4 bases, and 12 bases separated the two germline ends. This CDR3 is 15 amino acids long. The CDR3 here is CASSLLPEPYNEQFF. CDR3 coding DNA: TGTGCCAGCAGCTTGCTGCCAGAGCCTTACAATGAGCAGTTCTTC.

The CDR3 sequence: CASSVGGFPNEQFF. CDR3 coding DNA: TGTGCCAGCAGCGTAGGGGGCTTCCCCAATGAGCAGTTCTTC. The chain carries TRBV9 and TRBJ2-1; tentatively, D is TRBD1 (5 bases). Germline CDR1 is SGDLS and CDR2 is YYNGEE. V was cut by 0 bases and J by 6 bases, with 10 bases left in between. There are 14 residues in the CDR3.

J is TRBJ2-1 and V is TRBV28; D may match TRBD1 or TRBD2 (5 bases each). V lost 4 bases to trimming and J lost 5 bases, with 15 bases between them. The CDR3 extends over 15 amino acids. From germline, CDR1 is MDHEN and CDR2 SYDVKM. CDR3 region: CASSSWDAIDNEQFF. CDR3 DNA: TGTGCCAGCAGTTCCTGGGACGCCATTGACAATGAGCAGTTCTTC.

The rearrangement links TRBV7-9 to TRBJ1-2; D is ambiguous. V was shortened by 3 bases and J by 4 bases, with 12 bases between the two germline ends. The germline V gene encodes CDR1 SEHNR and CDR2 FQNEAQ (reference sequence). The CDR3 loop spans 14 amino acids. This CDR3 is CASSFLPEGYGYTF. CDR3 DNA sequence: TGTGCCAGCAGCTTCCTTCCTGAAGGCTATGGCTACACCTTC.

The chain carries TRBV27 and TRBJ2-1; D gene uncertain. Between the trimmed V and J ends, which lost 8 bases and 0 bases, there was a span of 11 bases. CDR1 is MNHEY, CDR2 SMNVEV, per germline (reference sequence). This CDR3 is 14 amino acids long. Here the CDR3 DNA reads TGTGCCAGCGGCGAGATAAGCTCCTACAATGAGCAGTTCTTC. Its translation: CASGEISSYNEQFF.

CDR3 nucleotides: TGTGCCAGCGGCGATACTAGGACAGCCTTTTACAATGAGCAGTTCTTC. It specifies CASGDTRTAFYNEQFF. The gene calls are TRBV7-9 and TRBJ2-1, with a tentative D call TRBD1 (6 bases). Trimming stripped 8 bases from V and 4 bases from J, with 21 bases between. The CDR3 is made up of 16 amino acids. Germline lookup yields CDR1 SEHNR and CDR2 FQNEAQ (reference sequence).

The chain recombines TRBV9 with TRBJ2-3; 8 bases line up with TRBD2. The V and J ends lost 2 bases and 6 bases, in that order; junction bases with no gene match: 5. CDR3 length equals 14 residues. Per the germline V gene, CDR1 is SGDLS and CDR2 is YYNGEE. The DNA for the CDR3 is TGTGCCAGCAGCGTTAGCGGGAAGTTGGATACGCAGTATTTT. Encoded protein: CASSVSGKLDTQYF.

The CDR3 is CATSDLGALNTGELFF. CDR3 DNA: TGTGCCACCAGTGATTTGGGTGCCCTTAACACCGGGGAGCTGTTTTTT. The chain is built from TRBV24-1 and TRBJ2-2; no clear D. CDR1 is KGHDR and CDR2 is SFDVKD in the germline V gene. Trimming pared 0 bases from V and 2 bases from J, leaving 9 bases between. This CDR3 spans 16 amino acids.

The chain is built from TRBV10-3 and TRBJ2-3, with a possible D match to TRBD2 (5 bases). The V gene's germline CDR1 is ENHRY and CDR2 SYGVKD. V was pared by 7 bases and J by 7 bases, with 12 bases between. The CDR3 length is 12 residues. DNA of the CDR3: TGTGCCATCACCCAGCGGATGCATACGCAGTATTTT. Its protein product is CAITQRMHTQYF.

This clonotype was detected only a few times. V is TRBV12-3 or TRBV12-4 and J is TRBJ2-1; the D gene is possibly TRBD2 (6 bases). V shed 3 bases and J shed 1 base, with 7 bases lying between them. The CDR3 sequence is 14 residues long. CDR3 bases: TGTGCCAGCAGTTTGAGCGGGTCCTACAATGAGCAGTTCTTC. Amino acid sequence: CASSLSGSYNEQFF.

The chain links TRBV20-1 to TRBJ2-2; 7 bases fit TRBD2. This CDR3 is 16 amino acids long. V trimming: 2 bases; J trimming: 3 bases; junction bases outside the gene matches: 9. Germline lookup yields CDR1 DFQATT and CDR2 SNEGSKA (reference sequence). CDR3 in amino acids: CSARNLAGEDTGELFF. Written as DNA, the CDR3 is TGCAGTGCTAGAAATCTTGCGGGAGAGGACACCGGGGAGCTGTTTTTT.

The chain employs TRBV7-6 and TRBJ2-7; possible D gene TRBD1, 6 bases. The V gene's germline CDR1 is SGHVS and CDR2 FNYEAQ. Trimming stripped 5 bases from V and 4 bases from J, with 12 bases between. This CDR3 region has 13 residues. The CDR3 DNA is TGTGCCAGCAGCCCACATCAGGGGTACGAGCAGTACTTC. Its protein is CASSPHQGYEQYF.

This chain uses TRBV2 with TRBJ1-4, with D hard to call. Per germline, CDR1 SNHLY and CDR2 FYNNEI. This CDR3 spans 14 amino acids. The ends were cut back, 2 bases at V and 3 bases at J, with 7 bases in the middle. CDR3 loop: CASSEWVANEKLFF. CDR3 DNA sequence: TGTGCCAGCAGTGAATGGGTGGCTAATGAAAAACTGTTTTTT.

This clonotype was recorded only once. The CDR3 here is CASSLSQGEIGYGYTF. The DNA of the CDR3 is TGTGCCAGCAGTTTAAGTCAGGGAGAGATAGGCTATGGCTACACCTTC. This chain joins TRBV27 and TRBJ1-2; a possible D gene is TRBD1 (5 bases). Trimming cost V 2 bases and J 4 bases, with 17 bases left between them. The CDR3 is made up of 16 amino acids. Germline CDR1 and CDR2: MNHEY and SMNVEV (reference sequence).

V usage is TRBV6-1 and J usage is TRBJ2-7; 9 bases align to TRBD2. This CDR3 comprises 16 residues. J lost 2 bases, V lost 7 bases, and 12 bases had no gene match. Germline V lookup: CDR1 MNHNS, CDR2 SASEGT. CDR3 amino acids: CASNEVTSGPTYEQYF. In nucleotides, the CDR3 is TGTGCCAGCAATGAGGTGACTAGCGGACCTACCTACGAGCAGTACTTC.

The chain carries TRBV6-5 and TRBJ2-7; no clear D gene. Trimming removed 1 base from V and 0 bases from J, with 10 bases in between. CDR3 size: 15 residues. Looked up from germline, CDR1 is MNHEY and CDR2 is SVGAGI. Written as DNA, the CDR3 is TGTGCCAGCAGTTACTACGAAGGTACCTCCTACGAGCAGTACTTC. Translated: CASSYYEGTSYEQYF.

The chain combines TRBV20-1 with TRBJ1-1, with unresolved D. This CDR3 is built from 13 residues. The germline V gene encodes CDR1 DFQATT and CDR2 SNEGSKA (reference sequence). In DNA form, the CDR3 reads TGCAGCTCCCAAACCGTGGGTGTAACTGAAGCTTTCTTT. Its protein product is CSSQTVGVTEAFF.

The CDR3 sequence: CASSFWREGLGDTQYF. CDR3 DNA: TGTGCCAGCAGCTTCTGGCGGGAGGGCCTTGGAGATACGCAGTATTTT. The V gene is TRBV7-9, the J gene TRBJ2-3; 9 nucleotides line up with TRBD2. The CDR3 extends over 16 amino acids. V shed 3 bases, J shed 5 bases, and the junction held 9 bases outside the gene matches. Per germline, CDR1 SEHNR and CDR2 FQNEAQ (reference sequence).

The rearrangement links TRBV6-5 to TRBJ2-1; TRBD2 might be the D (6 bases). This CDR3 is built from 17 residues. Germline lookup yields CDR1 MNHEY and CDR2 SVGAGI. Trimming stripped 0 bases from V and 0 bases from J, with 12 bases between. The CDR3, as DNA: TGTGCCAGCAGTTACTCGGGTAGCGGAAGCTCCTACAATGAGCAGTTCTTC. Translation: CASSYSGSGSSYNEQFF.

The chain is built from TRBV30 and TRBJ1-6; D unclear. The length of the CDR3 is 12 residues. Germline V gene data show CDR1 as GTSNPN and CDR2 as SVGIG (reference sequence). Trimming removed 0 bases from V and 10 bases from J, with 7 bases in between. CDR3 residues: CAWSVGESPLHF. Here the CDR3 DNA reads TGTGCCTGGAGTGTAGGAGAATCACCCCTCCACTTT. The whole variable domain, remainder taken from reference TRBV30 and TRBJ1-6, is SQTIHQWPATLVQPVGSPLSLECTVEGTSNPNLYWYRQAAGRGLQLLFYSVGIGQISSEVPQNLSASRPQDRQFILSSKKLLLSDSGFYLCAWSVGESPLHFGNGTRLTVT.

The V gene is TRBV5-4, the J gene TRBJ2-7; 9 positions agree with TRBD1. V dropped 1 base and J dropped 3; count of bases not matched to a gene: 5. Looked up from germline, CDR1 is SGHNT and CDR2 is YYREEE (reference sequence). This CDR3 is built from 15 residues. The CDR3 coding sequence is TGTGCCAGCAGCTTGTCTAGACAGGGGGACTACGAGCAGTACTTC. This codes for CASSLSRQGDYEQYF. Based on the CDR3 plus reference TRBV5-4 and TRBJ2-7, the full variable domain is ETGVTQSPTHLIKTRGQQVTLRCSSQSGHNTVSWYQQALGQGPQFIFQYYREEENGRGNFPPRFSGLQFPNYSSELNVNALELDDSALYLCASSLSRQGDYEQYFGPGTRLTVT.